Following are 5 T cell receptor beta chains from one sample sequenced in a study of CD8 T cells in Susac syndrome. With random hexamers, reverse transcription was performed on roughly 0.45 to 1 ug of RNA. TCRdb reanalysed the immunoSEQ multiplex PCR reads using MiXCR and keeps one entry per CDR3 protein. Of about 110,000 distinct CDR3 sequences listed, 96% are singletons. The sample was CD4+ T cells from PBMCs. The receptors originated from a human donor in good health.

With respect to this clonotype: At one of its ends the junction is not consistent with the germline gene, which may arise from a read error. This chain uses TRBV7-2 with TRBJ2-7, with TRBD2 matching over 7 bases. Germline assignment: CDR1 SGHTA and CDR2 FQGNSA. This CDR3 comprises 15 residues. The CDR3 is CASRTSRAGSSEQYF. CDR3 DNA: TGTGCCAGCAGGACTAGCAGGGCGGGATCCTCCGAGCAGTACTTC.

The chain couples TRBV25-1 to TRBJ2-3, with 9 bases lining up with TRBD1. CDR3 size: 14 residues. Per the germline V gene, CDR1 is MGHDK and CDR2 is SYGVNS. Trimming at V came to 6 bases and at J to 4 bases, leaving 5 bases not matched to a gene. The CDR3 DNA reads TGTGCCAGCAGATCGGACAGGGGCGCAGATACGCAGTATTTT. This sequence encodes CASRSDRGADTQYF. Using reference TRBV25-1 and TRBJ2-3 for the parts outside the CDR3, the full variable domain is EADIYQTPRYLVIGTGKKITLECSQTMGHDKMYWYQQDPGMELHLIHYSYGVNSTEKGDLSSESTVSRIRTEHFPLTLESARPSHTSQYLCASRSDRGADTQYFGPGTRLTVL.

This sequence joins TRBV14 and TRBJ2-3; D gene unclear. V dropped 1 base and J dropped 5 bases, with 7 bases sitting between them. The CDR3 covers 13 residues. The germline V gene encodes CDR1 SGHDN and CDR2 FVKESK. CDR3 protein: CASSQVLQDTQYF. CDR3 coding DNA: TGTGCCAGCAGCCAAGTTTTGCAAGATACGCAGTATTTT.

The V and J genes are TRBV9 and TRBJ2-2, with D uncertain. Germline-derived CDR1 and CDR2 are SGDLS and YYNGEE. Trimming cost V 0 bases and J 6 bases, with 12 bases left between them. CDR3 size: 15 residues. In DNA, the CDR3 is TGTGCCAGCAGCGTAGAAGGTTTTCGACCCGGGGAGCTGTTTTTT. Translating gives CASSVEGFRPGELFF.

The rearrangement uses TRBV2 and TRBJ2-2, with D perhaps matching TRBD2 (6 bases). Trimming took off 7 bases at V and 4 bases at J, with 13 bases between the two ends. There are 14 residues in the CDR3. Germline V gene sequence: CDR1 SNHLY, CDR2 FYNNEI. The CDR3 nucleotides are TGTGCCAGCATTGGAGGGACTGGCACCGGGGAGCTGTTTTTT. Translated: CASIGGTGTGELFF. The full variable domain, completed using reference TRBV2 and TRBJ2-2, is EPEVTQTPSHQVTQMGQEVILRCVPISNHLYFYWYRQILGQKVEFLVSFYNNEISEKSEIFDDQFSVERPDGSNFTLKIRSTKLEDSAMYFCASIGGTGTGELFFGEGSRLTVL.